The 21 T cell receptor beta chains listed next were all sequenced from one sample in a study of OX40 agonist ivuxolimab in advanced cancers. Only in-frame clones appear in the TCRdb table, and some are missing; sequencing was by immunoSEQ multiplex PCR. The table includes roughly 79,000 clones, 92% detected once. The sample here was CD4+ or CD8+ T cells sorted from blood, taken in a trial of the OX40 agonist ivuxolimab. These receptors all come from an adult with an advanced solid tumor such as melanoma, head and neck, liver or kidney cancer.

The gene calls are TRBV19 and TRBJ2-1; D tentatively fits TRBD1 or TRBD2 (5 bases each). V lost 5 bases to trimming and J lost 4 bases, with 15 bases between them. Germline CDR1 is LNHDA and CDR2 is SQIVND (reference sequence). The CDR3 length is 15 residues. The CDR3 region has the DNA TGTGCCAGTAGTCCATACCGGGACGCATACAATGAGCAGTTCTTC. It specifies CASSPYRDAYNEQFF. The full variable domain, in which reference TRBV19 and TRBJ2-1 provide the parts outside the CDR3, is DGGITQSPKYLFRKEGQNVTLSCEQNLNHDAMYWYRQDPGQGLRLIYYSQIVNDFQKGDIAEGYSVSREKKESFPLTVTSAQKNPTAFYLCASSPYRDAYNEQFFGPGTRLTVL.

This chain joins TRBV7-9 and TRBJ2-2, with D hard to call. The germline V gene encodes CDR1 SEHNR and CDR2 FQNEAQ (reference sequence). The length of the CDR3 is 16 residues. V lost 5 bases, J lost 0 bases, and 13 bases lay in between. CDR3 loop: CASSLDTGTNTGELFF. The CDR3 region has the DNA TGTGCCAGCAGCCTAGACACCGGCACGAACACCGGGGAGCTGTTTTTT.

The rearrangement uses TRBV7-9 and TRBJ1-1; D not certain. Germline values: CDR1 SEHNR, CDR2 FQNEAQ (reference sequence). Trimming cost V 2 bases and J 8 bases, with 9 bases left between them. This CDR3 has 12 residues. The CDR3 DNA reads TGTGCCAGCAGCTTAAGTCAGTCAGAAGCTTTCTTT. The encoded protein is CASSLSQSEAFF. Full variable domain (outside the CDR3, taken from reference TRBV7-9 and TRBJ1-1): DTGVSQNPRHKITKRGQNVTFRCDPISEHNRLYWYRQTLGQGPEFLTYFQNEAQLEKSRLLSDRFSAERPKGSFSTLEIQRTEQGDSAMYLCASSLSQSEAFFGQGTRLTVV.

This clone came up once. The chain joins TRBV9 to TRBJ2-5; perhaps TRBD2 as D (6 bases). The CDR3 totals 15 residues. The germline V gene has CDR1 SGDLS and CDR2 YYNGEE. The V gene lost 4 bases and the J gene lost 1 base, with 14 bases spanning the gap. In nucleotides, the CDR3 is TGTGCCAGCAGCCCCGGAGGGTCGGTCCAAGAGACCCAGTACTTC. Translated: CASSPGGSVQETQYF.

The chain uses TRBV27 and TRBJ2-7, with 12 bases identical to TRBD1. V dropped 5 bases and J dropped 9; count of bases not matched to a gene: 8. The CDR3 contains 14 residues. CDR1 and CDR2 (germline): MNHEY, SMNVEV (reference sequence). The CDR3 DNA reads as TGTGCCAGCAGTCCCGGGACAGGGGGCGCCGCGCAGTACTTC. Translating it yields CASSPGTGGAAQYF.

A remark on this clone: This sample also contains other DNA sequences that code for the same CDR3. V and J are TRBV27 and TRBJ1-1; D unresolved. The CDR3 extends over 13 amino acids. V was trimmed by 2 bases and J by 3 bases, leaving 7 bases between them. From germline, CDR1 is MNHEY and CDR2 SMNVEV (reference sequence). This CDR3 reads CASSLGQDTEAFF. The CDR3 region has the DNA TGTGCCAGCAGTTTAGGTCAGGACACTGAAGCTTTCTTT.

This clone occurred once. This sequence joins TRBV7-6 and TRBJ2-3; 7 positions agree with TRBD2. The germline V gene has CDR1 SGHVS and CDR2 FNYEAQ. Losses at the gene ends were 2 bases for V and 4 bases for J; bases not matched to a gene: 12. The CDR3 length is 17 residues. The CDR3 DNA follows: TGTGCCAGCAGCTTAACCCCAATGCGGGAGCGGGCAGATACGCAGTATTTT. Its translation is CASSLTPMRERADTQYF.

V is TRBV27 and J is TRBJ1-6; D is undetermined. V shed 3 bases and J shed 5 bases, with 11 bases lying between them. The CDR3 consists of 15 residues. Germline-derived CDR1 and CDR2 are MNHEY and SMNVEV (reference sequence). The CDR3 is CASSFSRSNNSPLHF. The DNA for the CDR3 is TGTGCCAGCAGTTTTTCGAGGAGCAATAATTCACCCCTCCACTTT.

The chain combines TRBV29-1 with TRBJ2-1; 7 bases are a match to TRBD2. Losses at the gene ends were 2 bases for V and 7 bases for J; bases not matched to a gene: 17. This CDR3 spans 17 amino acids. Germline V gene sequence: CDR1 SQVTM, CDR2 ANQGSEA. Here the CDR3 DNA reads TGCAGCGTTGAAACAAACCACGCGGGGGTCTGGGTGAATGAGCAGTTCTTC. Translation: CSVETNHAGVWVNEQFF.

The chain is built from TRBV7-9 and TRBJ1-5; D not certain. V gave up 1 base and J gave up 4 bases, with 5 bases separating them. Germline-derived CDR1 and CDR2 are SEHNR and FQNEAQ (reference sequence). CDR3 size: 13 residues. CDR3 loop: CASSLGWNQPQHF. The CDR3 nucleotides read TGTGCCAGCAGCTTAGGTTGGAATCAGCCCCAGCATTTT.

This chain's CDR3 is CASSLGASTDTQYF. The CDR3 nucleotides are TGTGCCAGCAGCTTAGGAGCTAGCACAGATACGCAGTATTTT. The J gene is TRBJ2-3, the V gene TRBV7-8, with no clear D. Germline CDR1 SGHVS, CDR2 FQNEAQ. The CDR3 is 14 residues long. Trimming took 1 base from V and 0 from J, leaving 5 bases between them.

This clone was seen once. The chain recombines TRBV4-2 with TRBJ1-1; D perhaps matches TRBD1 (5 bases). This CDR3 region has 18 residues. Trimming removed 0 bases at V and 1 base at J, with 18 bases between. Germline V lookup: CDR1 LGHNA, CDR2 YNFKEQ. The CDR3 is CASSQDMSGGEANTEAFF. The DNA for the CDR3 is TGTGCCAGCAGCCAAGATATGAGCGGGGGAGAAGCGAACACTGAAGCTTTCTTT.

This clone was picked up a small number of times. The V gene is TRBV7-9, the J gene TRBJ2-6, with D perhaps TRBD1 (5 bases). The V gene lost 4 bases and the J gene lost 4 bases, with 14 bases spanning the gap. CDR3 length: 16 amino acids. The germline gives CDR1 SEHNR, CDR2 FQNEAQ (reference sequence). The CDR3 reads CASSSTRVPGANVLTF. In DNA, the CDR3 is TGTGCCAGCAGCTCTACCAGGGTCCCCGGGGCCAACGTCCTGACTTTC.

The J gene is TRBJ2-7, the V gene TRBV27; TRBD2 is a possible D gene (6 bases). Germline V lookup: CDR1 MNHEY, CDR2 SMNVEV (reference sequence). Deletions cut 3 bases from V and 6 bases from J, with 12 bases between. The length of the CDR3 is 13 residues. The CDR3: CASSLGRGIEQYF. As DNA, the CDR3 is TGTGCCAGCAGTTTGGGTCGCGGGATCGAGCAGTACTTC.

The chain recombines TRBV27 with TRBJ2-5, with 7 nucleotides matching TRBD1. Matching the DNA end better, TRBJ2-7 makes the J call doubtful. The CDR3 totals 15 residues. Germline V gene sequence: CDR1 MNHEY, CDR2 SMNVEV (reference sequence). The CDR3 sequence is CASSLETGSSYEQYF. The CDR3 DNA sequence: TGTGCCAGCAGTTTAGAGACAGGGAGCTCCTACGAGCAGTACTTC.

V is TRBV13 and J is TRBJ2-7, with TRBD1 matching over 9 bases. The CDR3 sequence is 16 residues long. Germline V gene lookup returns CDR1 PRHDT and CDR2 FYEKMQ (reference sequence). V gave up 5 bases and J gave up 3 bases; unmatched junction bases: 11. The CDR3 DNA is TGTGCCAGCAGCCCGGCTGGGACAGGGTCTAGCTACGAGCAGTACTTC. The encoded protein is CASSPAGTGSSYEQYF.

V is TRBV5-4 and J is TRBJ2-7, with 8 bases fitting TRBD1. The CDR3 contains 15 residues. Germline V gene lookup returns CDR1 SGHNT and CDR2 YYREEE (reference sequence). J gave up 3 bases and V 1 base, and 6 bases lay outside the gene matches. This CDR3 reads CASSLQQGEYYEQYF. The CDR3 DNA sequence: TGTGCCAGCAGCTTGCAACAGGGGGAGTACTACGAGCAGTACTTC. The full variable domain, with the rest looked up from reference TRBV5-4 and TRBJ2-7, is ETGVTQSPTHLIKTRGQQVTLRCSSQSGHNTVSWYQQALGQGPQFIFQYYREEENGRGNFPPRFSGLQFPNYSSELNVNALELDDSALYLCASSLQQGEYYEQYFGPGTRLTVT.

This clone was detected only once. The V gene is TRBV13, the J gene TRBJ2-3, with D unresolved. The ends were cut back, 5 bases at V and 0 bases at J, with 3 bases in the middle. CDR3 size: 12 residues. Germline CDR1 and CDR2: PRHDT and FYEKMQ (reference sequence). DNA for the CDR3: TGTGCCAGCAGCGCTAGCACAGATACGCAGTATTTT. Translation gives CASSASTDTQYF.

The chain has TRBV6-4 and TRBJ1-1, with D perhaps matching TRBD1 (5 bases). The CDR3 has 13 amino acids. Per the germline V gene, CDR1 is MRHNA and CDR2 is SNTAGT. V gave up 0 bases and J gave up 8 bases, with 10 bases separating them. The DNA for the CDR3 is TGTGCCAGCAGTGACTCGAACGCAGGGGAAGCTTTCTTT. This codes for CASSDSNAGEAFF.

The V call is TRBV6-5, the J call TRBJ2-1, with 9 bases that match TRBD2. Germline-derived CDR1 and CDR2 are MNHEY and SVGAGI. CDR3 length equals 14 residues. The J segment lost 10 bases and the V segment lost 0 bases, leaving 4 bases of the junction unmatched. This CDR3 reads CASSYSESGGEQFF. DNA for the CDR3: TGTGCCAGCAGTTACTCTGAAAGCGGGGGGGAGCAGTTCTTC.

The chain employs TRBV6-5 and TRBJ1-3, with 10 bases that match TRBD1. Germline V gene lookup returns CDR1 MNHEY and CDR2 SVGAGI. V lost 6 bases to trimming and J lost 3 bases; unmatched junction nucleotides: 5. The CDR3 covers 15 residues. Here the CDR3 DNA reads TGTGCCAGCAGCGCCGGGACAGGGGATGGAAACACCATATATTTT. The encoded protein is CASSAGTGDGNTIYF.